One and the same sample provided the 6 T cell receptor beta chains below, sequenced in a study of neurological immune-mediated disorders (dated by TCRdb to the late 2010s). The library was obtained by 5' RACE. The sequencer was an Illumina HiSeq 2500. TCRdb handled the public reads itself, with Q25 trimming in fastp and clone calling in MiXCR, and kept productive beta chains. Rows matching on CDR3 protein sequence are summarized as one entry with the most common DNA and genes. For this sample there are roughly 98,000 distinct CDR3 sequences; around 13% appear just once. Of the sample, roughly 4.8% falls within the top ten clones. The time point label on this specimen signifies: longitudinal time-point 2. The sequenced material came from PBMCs. These receptors originate from a female donor with HTLV-1-associated myelopathy (HAM/TSP).

This clonotype has at least ten counts. The chain links TRBV12-3 or TRBV12-4 to TRBJ2-2; D is possibly TRBD2 (6 bases). The CDR3 consists of 15 residues. Trimming removed 5 bases at V and 4 bases at J, with 14 bases between. The DNA for the CDR3 is TGTGCCAGCAGTCCCCATTGGGGAGGCACCGGGGAGCTGTTTTTT. It is translated as CASSPHWGGTGELFF.

This clonotype was seen many times. The CDR3 loop reads CASTAAMGAGNIQYF. CDR3 coding DNA: TGTGCCAGCACCGCCGCCATGGGCGCGGGAAACATTCAGTACTTC. The chain joins TRBV28 to TRBJ2-4; D is possibly TRBD2 (5 bases). The CDR3 runs 15 residues. Germline assignment: CDR1 MDHEN and CDR2 SYDVKM. V was trimmed by 7 bases and J by 6 bases, leaving 19 bases between them.

This clonotype was counted many times. This rearrangement joins TRBV28 to TRBJ2-5; tentatively, D is TRBD2 (5 bases). Germline CDR1 is MDHEN and CDR2 is SYDVKM. V lost 4 bases and J 1 base, leaving 10 bases between the germline ends. CDR3 size: 14 residues. CDR3 in DNA: TGTGCCAGCAGTTATCCCGGGGTCCAAGAGACCCAGTACTTC. Amino acid sequence: CASSYPGVQETQYF. The entire variable domain, with the rest obtained from reference TRBV28 and TRBJ2-5, is as follows: DVKVTQSSRYLVKRTGEKVFLECVQDMDHENMFWYRQDPGLGLRLIYFSYDVKMKEKGDIPEGYSVSREKKERFSLILESASTNQTSMYLCASSYPGVQETQYFGPGTRLLVL.

This clonotype occurred many times. The chain carries TRBV27 and TRBJ2-5; D uncertain. CDR1 is MNHEY and CDR2 is SMNVEV in the germline V gene (reference sequence). V shed 0 bases and J shed 5 bases, with 10 bases lying between them. There are 14 residues in the CDR3. CDR3 in amino acids: CASSLSGFRETQYF. In DNA form, the CDR3 reads TGTGCCAGCAGTTTATCGGGGTTTCGCGAGACCCAGTACTTC.

The count of this clonotype is one. The junction shows a germline mismatch at one end, possibly a read error. The chain uses TRBV12-3 or TRBV12-4 and TRBJ2-2; a possible D gene is TRBD2 (6 bases). This CDR3 is built from 15 residues. CDR3 in DNA: TGTGCCAGCAACCTGGAGGGACGGAACACCGGGAAGCTGTTTTTT. This gives the protein CASNLEGRNTGKLFF.

This clonotype was picked up many times. The genes are TRBV10-3 and TRBJ1-3; the D gene is possibly TRBD1 (6 bases). With 8 bases removed from V and 2 bases from J, the gap between germline ends came to 13 bases. Germline CDR1 ENHRY, CDR2 SYGVKD. The CDR3 extends over 14 amino acids. The CDR3 sequence is CAIARTGTGNTIYF. The CDR3 nucleotides are TGTGCCATCGCCCGTACAGGGACTGGAAACACCATATATTTT.